This TCR beta chain was identified during a study of molecular identifiers for immune sequencing clone quantification. Study-wide findings and caveats: Highly expanded clone sizes could be underestimated by identical TCR molecules that share a barcode.

Previously published methods and listed TCR primers were used for the bulk TCR libraries. TCRdb re-derived calls from the PCR reads in MiXCR, one entry per CDR3 protein. Among about 510,000 distinct CDR3 sequences listed, roughly 24% were seen once. Trimming left V 6 bases short and J 5 bases short, with 10 bases between. This CDR3 spans 13 amino acids. Germline CDR1 and CDR2: MNHNY and SVGAGI (reference sequence). Preparation of naive CD8 libraries involved roughly 19,000 to 1,100,000 sorted cells and 10%, 30% or 50% RNA. This clonotype was detected ten times or more. Antigen: not known. This sequence was found in a human donor in good health. Some libraries in this study had Jurkat cell RNA spiked in. The chain joins TRBV6-6 to TRBJ1-4; D is unclear. The sequenced sample consisted of naive CD8+ T cells from blood, with Jurkat cell RNA spiked in. Subset meaning: FACS-sorted CD8+CD4-CCR7+CD45RA+ naive T cells. The CDR3 DNA sequence: TGTGCCAGCAGCCCTGCAGTCAATGAAAAACTGTTTTTT. Its protein is CASSPAVNEKLFF.